These 15 T cell receptor beta chains originate from one sample sequenced in a study of beta chain features in type 1 diabetes. Reverse transcription of all isolated RNA meant that expressed TCRB transcripts were sequenced. The method was immunoSEQ multiplex PCR; TCRdb's version includes in-frame clones alone and lacks a portion of them. Of about 350,000 clones in the sample, roughly a fifth were seen once. Input material: naive CD4+ T cells from blood. The receptor source for this set is a woman aged 18-29 years in good health.

This clone was seen a few times. At the DNA level, this CDR3 is encoded by other sequences in the same sample as well. V is TRBV30 and J is TRBJ1-1; D possibly corresponds to TRBD1 (6 bases). The CDR3 length is 13 residues. V lost 2 bases and J 1 base, leaving 8 bases between the germline ends. The germline gives CDR1 GTSNPN, CDR2 SVGIG (reference sequence). The CDR3 here is CAWSRRGNTEAFF. Written as DNA, the CDR3 is TGTGCCTGGAGTCGCAGGGGGAACACTGAAGCTTTCTTT.

The chain recombines TRBV30 with TRBJ2-7; D gene uncertain. Trimming took 2 bases from V and 4 from J, leaving 6 bases between them. The CDR3 consists of 11 residues. CDR1 is GTSNPN, CDR2 SVGIG, per germline (reference sequence). DNA of the CDR3: TGTGCCTGGAGTTCCCAGTACGAGCAGTACTTC. Translated: CAWSSQYEQYF.

This clone was observed a handful of times. V is TRBV11-2 and J is TRBJ2-2; TRBD2 matches 7 bases. Germline-derived CDR1 and CDR2 are SGHAT and FQNNGV. The length of the CDR3 is 15 residues. Trimming cost V 1 base and J 4 bases; bases outside gene matches: 3. The CDR3 region is CASSLGLAATGELFF. The CDR3 nucleotides are TGTGCCAGCAGCTTAGGCCTAGCGGCCACCGGGGAGCTGTTTTTT.

V is TRBV25-1 and J is TRBJ2-1, with 8 bases identical to TRBD2. Germline V lookup: CDR1 MGHDK, CDR2 SYGVNS. After removal of 0 bases from V and 0 bases from J, the junction contained 1 base not matched to a gene. The CDR3 runs to 16 residues. Here the CDR3 reads CASSEYAGGSYNEQFF. The CDR3 region has the DNA TGTGCCAGCAGTGAATATGCGGGGGGCTCCTACAATGAGCAGTTCTTC.

J is TRBJ1-5 and V is TRBV30; TRBD1 agrees at 9 bases. Germline V gene lookup returns CDR1 GTSNPN and CDR2 SVGIG (reference sequence). Trimming at V came to 2 bases and at J to 0 bases, leaving 2 bases not matched to a gene. CDR3 length equals 15 residues. The CDR3 DNA follows: TGTGCCTGGAGTTGGGGACAGGGTAGCAATCAGCCCCAGCATTTT. It translates to CAWSWGQGSNQPQHF. Complete variable domain (other parts from reference TRBV30 and TRBJ1-5): SQTIHQWPATLVQPVGSPLSLECTVEGTSNPNLYWYRQAAGRGLQLLFYSVGIGQISSEVPQNLSASRPQDRQFILSSKKLLLSDSGFYLCAWSWGQGSNQPQHFGDGTRLSIL.

This clone was counted between two and nine times. This chain links TRBV5-1 with TRBJ2-3; 7 nucleotides agree with TRBD2. The CDR3 runs to 14 residues. The J segment lost 5 bases and the V segment lost 0 bases, leaving 3 bases of the junction unmatched. Germline CDR1 is SGHRS and CDR2 is YFSETQ. The CDR3 coding sequence is TGCGCCAGCAGCTTGGAAACTAGCGTAGATACGCAGTATTTT. This encodes CASSLETSVDTQYF.

The rearrangement uses TRBV15 and TRBJ2-3; the match to TRBD2 covers 8 bases. CDR1 and CDR2 (germline): LNHNV, YYDKDF (reference sequence). The ends lost 5 bases at V and 5 bases at J; junction bases unmatched: 6. CDR3 length equals 14 residues. In DNA, the CDR3 is TGTGCCACCAGCCCGCGGGGGGCCGGAGATACGCAGTATTTT. Residues: CATSPRGAGDTQYF.

This sequence joins TRBV2 and TRBJ2-7, with 7 bases that match TRBD2. This CDR3 comprises 14 residues. Germline values: CDR1 SNHLY, CDR2 FYNNEI. Trimming cost V 8 bases and J 2 bases; bases outside gene matches: 9. The CDR3 region is CASLISGVTYEQYF. CDR3 coding DNA: TGTGCCAGCCTGATAAGCGGGGTGACCTACGAGCAGTACTTC.

This clone was counted a few times. The chain has TRBV5-1 and TRBJ2-7; TRBD1 matches 7 bases. Germline V gene lookup returns CDR1 SGHRS and CDR2 YFSETQ. The CDR3 totals 13 residues. The J segment lost 5 bases and the V segment lost 5 bases, leaving 7 bases of the junction unmatched. The CDR3 DNA reads as TGCGCCAGCAGAATACAGGGGTCCGACGAGCAGTACTTC. Protein sequence: CASRIQGSDEQYF.

The V and J genes are TRBV5-1 and TRBJ2-5; 9 bases line up with TRBD2. The CDR3 has 17 residues. The V and J ends lost 0 bases and 5 bases, in that order; junction bases with no gene match: 11. Germline lookup yields CDR1 SGHRS and CDR2 YFSETQ. CDR3 in amino acids: CASSLGLSGSVRETQYF. The CDR3 DNA reads TGCGCCAGCAGCTTGGGTCTTAGCGGGAGCGTCCGGGAGACCCAGTACTTC.

This chain uses TRBV30 with TRBJ1-3, with D possibly being TRBD1 (6 bases). Germline-derived CDR1 and CDR2 are GTSNPN and SVGIG (reference sequence). The V gene lost 0 bases and the J gene lost 0 bases, with 12 bases spanning the gap. This CDR3 region has 16 residues. The CDR3 nucleotides read TGTGCCTGGAGTGTGGGGGCGGCCCACTCTGGAAACACCATATATTTT. It encodes CAWSVGAAHSGNTIYF.

This clone came up a few times. The chain recombines TRBV7-9 with TRBJ1-1; D gene uncertain. CDR1 is SEHNR, CDR2 FQNEAQ, per germline (reference sequence). The CDR3 has 13 residues. V was shortened by 11 bases and J by 0 bases, with 13 bases between the two germline ends. CDR3 nucleotide sequence: TGTGCCCCCGGACTGAAGGTGAACACTGAAGCTTTCTTT. Its protein is CAPGLKVNTEAFF.

The chain couples TRBV7-9 to TRBJ2-1, with D tentatively TRBD2 (7 bases). The ends were cut back, 3 bases at V and 7 bases at J, with 22 bases in the middle. Germline CDR1 reads SEHNR; CDR2 reads FQNEAQ (reference sequence). The CDR3 loop spans 17 amino acids. The CDR3 sequence is CASSFAGDTPLRNEQFF. DNA of the CDR3: TGTGCCAGCAGCTTTGCGGGGGACACCCCACTACGGAATGAGCAGTTCTTC.

The chain couples TRBV9 to TRBJ1-5; D is perhaps TRBD1 (5 bases). The CDR3 consists of 12 residues. Germline V lookup: CDR1 SGDLS, CDR2 YYNGEE. Trimming cost V 3 bases and J 11 bases, with 12 bases left between them. CDR3 loop: CASSAQGPAQHF. CDR3 bases: TGTGCCAGCAGCGCGCAGGGTCCAGCCCAGCATTTT.

This chain links TRBV5-1 with TRBJ2-1; D perhaps matches TRBD2 (5 bases). The germline CDR1 and CDR2 sequences are SGHRS and YFSETQ. The CDR3 sequence is 11 residues long. Trimming cost V 5 bases and J 10 bases, with 10 bases left between them. CDR3 DNA: TGCGCCAGCAGTGTCGAGCGGGAGCAGTTCTTC. It yields the protein CASSVEREQFF.